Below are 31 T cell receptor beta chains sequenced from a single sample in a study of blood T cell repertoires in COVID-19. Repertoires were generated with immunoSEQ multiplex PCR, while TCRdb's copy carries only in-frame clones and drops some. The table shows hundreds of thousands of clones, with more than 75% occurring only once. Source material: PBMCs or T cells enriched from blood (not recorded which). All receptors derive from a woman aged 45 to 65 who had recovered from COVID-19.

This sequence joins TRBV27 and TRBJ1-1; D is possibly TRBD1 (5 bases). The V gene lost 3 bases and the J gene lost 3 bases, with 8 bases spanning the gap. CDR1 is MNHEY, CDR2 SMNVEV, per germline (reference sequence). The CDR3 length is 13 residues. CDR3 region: CASSLTEYTEAFF. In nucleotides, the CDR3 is TGTGCCAGCAGTTTGACAGAGTACACTGAAGCTTTCTTT.

CDR3: CASSFRQASGYNEQFF. In DNA, the CDR3 is TGTGCCAGCAGCTTTCGACAGGCTAGCGGCTACAATGAGCAGTTCTTC. The chain couples TRBV7-8 to TRBJ2-1, with D perhaps TRBD2 (7 bases). Germline assignment: CDR1 SGHVS and CDR2 FQNEAQ. The CDR3 is made up of 16 amino acids. Between the trimmed V and J ends, which lost 3 bases and 3 bases, there was a span of 15 bases.

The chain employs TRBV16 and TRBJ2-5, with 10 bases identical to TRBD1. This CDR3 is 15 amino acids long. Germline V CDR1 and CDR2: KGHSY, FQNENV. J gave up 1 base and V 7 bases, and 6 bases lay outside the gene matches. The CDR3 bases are TGTGCCAGCACCCCGGACAGGGGGTTCCAAGAGACCCAGTACTTC. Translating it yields CASTPDRGFQETQYF.

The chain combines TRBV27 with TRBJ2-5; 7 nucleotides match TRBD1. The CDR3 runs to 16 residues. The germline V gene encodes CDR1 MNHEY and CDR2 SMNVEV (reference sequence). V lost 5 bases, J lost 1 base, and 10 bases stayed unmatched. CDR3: CASSPTRTGFQETQYF. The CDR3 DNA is TGTGCCAGCAGTCCAACCCGGACAGGTTTCCAAGAGACCCAGTACTTC.

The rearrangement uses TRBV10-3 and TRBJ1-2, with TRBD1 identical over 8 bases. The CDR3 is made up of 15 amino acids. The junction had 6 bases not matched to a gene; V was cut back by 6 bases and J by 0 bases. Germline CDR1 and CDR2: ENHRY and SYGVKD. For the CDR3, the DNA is TGTGCCATCAGGAAAGGACAGGGAGCTAACTATGGCTACACCTTC. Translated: CAIRKGQGANYGYTF.

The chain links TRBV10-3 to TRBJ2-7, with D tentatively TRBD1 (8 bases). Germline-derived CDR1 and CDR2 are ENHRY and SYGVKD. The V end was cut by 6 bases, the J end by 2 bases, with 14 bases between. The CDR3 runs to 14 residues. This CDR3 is CAIRIQGGTYEQYF. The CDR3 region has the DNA TGTGCCATCAGGATACAGGGGGGGACCTACGAGCAGTACTTC.

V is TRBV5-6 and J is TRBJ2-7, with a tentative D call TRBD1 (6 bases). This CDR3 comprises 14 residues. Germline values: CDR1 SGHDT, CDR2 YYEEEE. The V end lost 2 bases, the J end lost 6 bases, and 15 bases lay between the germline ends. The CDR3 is CASSLRDISFEQYF. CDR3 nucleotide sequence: TGTGCCAGCAGCTTAAGGGACATAAGCTTCGAGCAGTACTTC.

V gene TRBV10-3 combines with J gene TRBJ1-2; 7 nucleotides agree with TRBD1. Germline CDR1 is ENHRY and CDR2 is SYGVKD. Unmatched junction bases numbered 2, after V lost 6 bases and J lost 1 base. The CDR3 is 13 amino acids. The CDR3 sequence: CAISGQDNYGYTF. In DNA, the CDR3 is TGTGCCATCAGCGGACAGGATAACTATGGCTACACCTTC.

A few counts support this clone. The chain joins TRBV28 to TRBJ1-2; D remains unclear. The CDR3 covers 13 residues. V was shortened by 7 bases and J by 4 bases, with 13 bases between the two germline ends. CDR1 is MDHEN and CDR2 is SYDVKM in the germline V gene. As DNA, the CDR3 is TGTGCCAGCACCTCGGGTGAAGGCTATGGCTACACCTTC. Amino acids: CASTSGEGYGYTF.

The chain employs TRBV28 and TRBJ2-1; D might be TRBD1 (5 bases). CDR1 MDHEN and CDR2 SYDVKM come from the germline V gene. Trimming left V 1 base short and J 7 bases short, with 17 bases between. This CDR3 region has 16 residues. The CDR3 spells CASSLFRGQEPNEQFF. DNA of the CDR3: TGTGCCAGCAGTTTATTTAGGGGCCAGGAACCAAATGAGCAGTTCTTC. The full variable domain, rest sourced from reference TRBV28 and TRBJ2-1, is DVKVTQSSRYLVKRTGEKVFLECVQDMDHENMFWYRQDPGLGLRLIYFSYDVKMKEKGDIPEGYSVSREKKERFSLILESASTNQTSMYLCASSLFRGQEPNEQFFGPGTRLTVL.

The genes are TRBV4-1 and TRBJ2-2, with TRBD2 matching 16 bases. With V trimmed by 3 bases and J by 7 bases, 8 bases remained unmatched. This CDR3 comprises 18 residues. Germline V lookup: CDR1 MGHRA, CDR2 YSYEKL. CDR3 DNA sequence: TGCGCCAGCAGCCACCCGGGACTAGCGGGAGGGCCGGGCGGGGAGCTGTTTTTT. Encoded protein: CASSHPGLAGGPGGELFF.

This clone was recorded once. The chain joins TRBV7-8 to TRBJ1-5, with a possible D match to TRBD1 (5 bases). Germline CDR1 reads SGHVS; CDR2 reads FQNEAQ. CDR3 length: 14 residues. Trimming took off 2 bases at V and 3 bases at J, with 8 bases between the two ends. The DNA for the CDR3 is TGTGCCAGCAGCTTATCAGGGTTCAATCAGCCCCAGCATTTT. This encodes CASSLSGFNQPQHF.

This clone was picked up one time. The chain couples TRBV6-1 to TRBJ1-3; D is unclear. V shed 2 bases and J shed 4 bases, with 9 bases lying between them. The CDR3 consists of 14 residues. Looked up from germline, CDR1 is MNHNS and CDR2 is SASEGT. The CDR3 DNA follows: TGTGCCAGCAGTGAATCGGGTTCGGGAAACACCATATATTTT. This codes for CASSESGSGNTIYF.

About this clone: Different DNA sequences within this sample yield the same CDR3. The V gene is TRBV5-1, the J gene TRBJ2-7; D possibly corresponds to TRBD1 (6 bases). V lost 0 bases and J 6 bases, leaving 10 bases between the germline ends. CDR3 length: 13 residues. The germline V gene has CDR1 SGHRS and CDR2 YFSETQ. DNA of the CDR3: TGCGCCAGCAGCTTGGGATACAGGGCCGAGCAGTACTTC. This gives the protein CASSLGYRAEQYF. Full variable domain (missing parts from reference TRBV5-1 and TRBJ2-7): KAGVTQTPRYLIKTRGQQVTLSCSPISGHRSVSWYQQTPGQGLQFLFEYFSETQRNKGNFPGRFSGRQFSNSRSEMNVSTLELGDSALYLCASSLGYRAEQYFGPGTRLTVT.

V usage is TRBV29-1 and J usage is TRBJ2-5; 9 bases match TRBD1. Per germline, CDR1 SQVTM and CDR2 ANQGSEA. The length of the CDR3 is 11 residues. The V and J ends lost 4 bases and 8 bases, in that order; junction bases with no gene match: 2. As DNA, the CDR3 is TGCAGCGTTGGGACAGGGGTTACCCAGTACTTC. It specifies CSVGTGVTQYF.

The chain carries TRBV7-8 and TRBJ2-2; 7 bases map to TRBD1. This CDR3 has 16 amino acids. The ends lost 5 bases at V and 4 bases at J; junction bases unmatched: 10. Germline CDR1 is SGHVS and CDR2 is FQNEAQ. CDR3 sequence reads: CASSRYDRVGTGELFF. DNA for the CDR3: TGTGCCAGCAGCCGCTATGACAGGGTGGGCACCGGGGAGCTGTTTTTT.

This CDR3 reads CASSLFKTDPNSPLHF. The CDR3 DNA reads as TGCGCCAGCAGCCTATTTAAGACAGACCCAAATTCACCCCTCCACTTT. The rearrangement links TRBV4-3 to TRBJ1-6; a weak D match, TRBD1 (5 bases). V was clipped by 4 bases and J by 7 bases, with 17 bases between them. Germline V gene data show CDR1 as LGHNA and CDR2 as YSLEER. This CDR3 region has 16 residues.

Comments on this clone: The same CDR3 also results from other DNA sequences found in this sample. The DNA for the CDR3 is TGCGCCAGCAGCCAACCAGGACAGAACTATGGCTACACCTTC. It is translated as CASSQPGQNYGYTF. The chain employs TRBV4-3 and TRBJ1-2, with D perhaps matching TRBD1 (6 bases). V was pared by 2 bases and J by 2 bases, with 9 bases between. Germline V CDR1 and CDR2: LGHNA, YSLEER. The CDR3 has 14 residues.

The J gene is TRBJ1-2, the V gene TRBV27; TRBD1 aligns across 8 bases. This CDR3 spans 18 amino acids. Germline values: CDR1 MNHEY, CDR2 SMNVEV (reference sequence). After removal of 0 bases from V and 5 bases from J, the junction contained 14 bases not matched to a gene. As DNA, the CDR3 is TGTGCCAGCAGTTTATCGCACCTTAAACCCGGGACAGGTTATGGCTACACCTTC. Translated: CASSLSHLKPGTGYGYTF.

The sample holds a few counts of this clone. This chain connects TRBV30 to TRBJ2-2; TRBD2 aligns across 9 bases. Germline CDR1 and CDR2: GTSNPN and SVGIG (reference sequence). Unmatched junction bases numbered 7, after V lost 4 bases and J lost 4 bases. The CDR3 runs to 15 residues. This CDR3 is CAWNGGRVGTGELFF. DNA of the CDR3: TGTGCCTGGAATGGCGGGAGGGTGGGCACCGGGGAGCTGTTTTTT.

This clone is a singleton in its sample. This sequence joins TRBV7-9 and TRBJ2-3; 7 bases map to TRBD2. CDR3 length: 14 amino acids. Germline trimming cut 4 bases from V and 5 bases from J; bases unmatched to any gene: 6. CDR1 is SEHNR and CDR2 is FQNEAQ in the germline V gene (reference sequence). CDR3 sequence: CASSYEGRGDTQYF. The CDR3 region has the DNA TGTGCCAGCAGCTACGAGGGGAGGGGAGATACGCAGTATTTT.

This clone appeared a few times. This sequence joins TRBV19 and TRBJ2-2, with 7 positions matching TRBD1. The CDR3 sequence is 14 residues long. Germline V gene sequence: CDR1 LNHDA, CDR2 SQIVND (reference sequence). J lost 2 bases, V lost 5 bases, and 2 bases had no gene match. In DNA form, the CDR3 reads TGTGCCAGTAGTGACAGGGTTAACACCGGGGAGCTGTTTTTT. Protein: CASSDRVNTGELFF.

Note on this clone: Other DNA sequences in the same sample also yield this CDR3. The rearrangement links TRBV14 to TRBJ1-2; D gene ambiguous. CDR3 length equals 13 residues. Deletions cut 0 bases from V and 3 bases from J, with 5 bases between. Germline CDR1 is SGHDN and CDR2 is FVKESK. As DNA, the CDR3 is TGTGCCAGCAGCCAAGATCGCGACTATGGCTACACCTTC. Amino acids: CASSQDRDYGYTF.

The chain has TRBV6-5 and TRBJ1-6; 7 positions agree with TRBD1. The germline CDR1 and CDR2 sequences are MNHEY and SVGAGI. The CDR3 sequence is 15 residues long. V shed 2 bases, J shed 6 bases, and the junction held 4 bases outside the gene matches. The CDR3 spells CASSYKGQSNSPLHF. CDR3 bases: TGTGCCAGCAGTTACAAGGGACAGAGTAATTCACCCCTCCACTTT.

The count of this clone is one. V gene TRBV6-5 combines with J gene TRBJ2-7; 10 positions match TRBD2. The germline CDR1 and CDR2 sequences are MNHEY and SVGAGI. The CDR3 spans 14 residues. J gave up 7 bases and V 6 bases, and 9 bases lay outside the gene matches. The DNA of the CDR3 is TGTGCCAGCAGACTAGCGGGAACTCTGTGGGAGCAGTACTTC. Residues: CASRLAGTLWEQYF.

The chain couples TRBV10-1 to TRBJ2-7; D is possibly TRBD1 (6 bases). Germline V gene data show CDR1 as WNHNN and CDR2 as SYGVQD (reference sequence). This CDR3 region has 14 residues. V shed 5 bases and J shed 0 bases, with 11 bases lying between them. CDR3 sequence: CASSQGLGSYEQYF. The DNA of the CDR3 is TGCGCCAGCAGTCAGGGGTTGGGCTCCTACGAGCAGTACTTC.

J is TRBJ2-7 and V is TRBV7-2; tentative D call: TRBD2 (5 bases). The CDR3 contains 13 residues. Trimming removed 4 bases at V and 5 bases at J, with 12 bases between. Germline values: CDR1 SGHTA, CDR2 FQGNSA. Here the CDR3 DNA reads TGTGCCAGCAGCTACGGGATTCCTAACGAGCAGTACTTC. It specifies CASSYGIPNEQYF.

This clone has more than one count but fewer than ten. The CDR3 here is CASKTGGRGTGQPQHF. For the CDR3, the DNA is TGTGCCAGCAAAACAGGGGGGAGGGGGACGGGTCAGCCCCAGCATTTT. The V and J genes are TRBV27 and TRBJ1-5, with 8 nucleotides matching TRBD1. The germline gives CDR1 MNHEY, CDR2 SMNVEV (reference sequence). J gave up 6 bases and V 7 bases, and 14 bases lay outside the gene matches. The CDR3 is made up of 16 amino acids.

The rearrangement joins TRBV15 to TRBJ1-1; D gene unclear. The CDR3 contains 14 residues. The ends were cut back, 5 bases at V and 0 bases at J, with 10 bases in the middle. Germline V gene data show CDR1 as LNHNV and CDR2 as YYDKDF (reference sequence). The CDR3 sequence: CATSESRVNTEAFF. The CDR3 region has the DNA TGTGCCACCAGCGAGTCCCGGGTGAACACTGAAGCTTTCTTT.

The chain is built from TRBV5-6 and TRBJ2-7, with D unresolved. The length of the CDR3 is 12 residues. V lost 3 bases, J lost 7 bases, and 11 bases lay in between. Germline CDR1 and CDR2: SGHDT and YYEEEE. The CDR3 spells CASSWSGGEQYF. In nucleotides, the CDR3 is TGTGCCAGCAGCTGGTCGGGTGGGGAGCAGTACTTC.

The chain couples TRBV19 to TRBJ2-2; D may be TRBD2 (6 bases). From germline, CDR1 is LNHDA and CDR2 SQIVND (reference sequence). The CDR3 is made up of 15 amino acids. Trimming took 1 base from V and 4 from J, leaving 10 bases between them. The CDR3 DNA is TGTGCCAGTAGTATAGGGGGGGTTTCCACCGGGGAGCTGTTTTTT. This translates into CASSIGGVSTGELFF.